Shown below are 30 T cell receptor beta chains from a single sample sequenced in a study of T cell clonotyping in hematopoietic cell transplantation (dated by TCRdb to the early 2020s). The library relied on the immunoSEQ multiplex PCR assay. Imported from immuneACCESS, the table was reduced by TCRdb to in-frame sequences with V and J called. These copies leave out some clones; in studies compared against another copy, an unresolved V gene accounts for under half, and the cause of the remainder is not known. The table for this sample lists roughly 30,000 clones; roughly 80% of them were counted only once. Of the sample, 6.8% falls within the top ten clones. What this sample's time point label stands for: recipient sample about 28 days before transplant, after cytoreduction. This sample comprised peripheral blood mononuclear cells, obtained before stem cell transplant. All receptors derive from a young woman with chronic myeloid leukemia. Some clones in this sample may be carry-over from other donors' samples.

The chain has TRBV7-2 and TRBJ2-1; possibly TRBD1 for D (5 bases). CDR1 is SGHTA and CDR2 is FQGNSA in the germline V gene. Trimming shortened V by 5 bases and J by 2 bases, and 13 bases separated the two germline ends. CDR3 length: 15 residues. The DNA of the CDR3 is TGTGCCAGCAGCCAGGGAAGCTCCCCCTACAATGAGCAGTTCTTC. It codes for CASSQGSSPYNEQFF.

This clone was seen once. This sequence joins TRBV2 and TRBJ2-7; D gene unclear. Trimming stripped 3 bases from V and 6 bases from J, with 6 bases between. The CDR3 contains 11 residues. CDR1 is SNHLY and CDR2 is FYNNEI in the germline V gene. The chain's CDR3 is CASSDRLEQYF. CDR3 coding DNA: TGTGCCAGCAGTGATCGCCTCGAGCAGTACTTC.

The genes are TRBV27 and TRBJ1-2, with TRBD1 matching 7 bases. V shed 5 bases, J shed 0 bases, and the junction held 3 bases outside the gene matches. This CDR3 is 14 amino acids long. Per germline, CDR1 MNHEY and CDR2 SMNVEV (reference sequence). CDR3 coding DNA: TGTGCCAGCAGTCGGACAGGATCTAACTATGGCTACACCTTC. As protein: CASSRTGSNYGYTF.

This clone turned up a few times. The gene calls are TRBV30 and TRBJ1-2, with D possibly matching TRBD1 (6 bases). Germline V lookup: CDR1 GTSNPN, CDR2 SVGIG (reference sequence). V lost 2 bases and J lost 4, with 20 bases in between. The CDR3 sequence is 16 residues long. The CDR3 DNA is TGTGCCTGGAGTTCTAAAGGGGGGCTGGGGTTCTATGGCTACACCTTC. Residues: CAWSSKGGLGFYGYTF.

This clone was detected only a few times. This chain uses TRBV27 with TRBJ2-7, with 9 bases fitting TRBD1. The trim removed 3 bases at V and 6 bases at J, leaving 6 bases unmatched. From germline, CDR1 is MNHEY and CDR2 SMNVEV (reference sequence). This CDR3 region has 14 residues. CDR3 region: CASSFSGTGTEQYV. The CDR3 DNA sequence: TGTGCCAGCAGTTTCTCCGGGACAGGGACCGAGCAGTACGTC.

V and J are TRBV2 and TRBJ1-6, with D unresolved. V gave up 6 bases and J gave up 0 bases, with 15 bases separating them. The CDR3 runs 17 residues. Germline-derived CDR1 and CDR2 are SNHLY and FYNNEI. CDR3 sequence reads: CASSKRSFSSYNSPLHF. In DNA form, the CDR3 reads TGTGCCAGCAGCAAAAGGTCTTTTTCCTCCTATAATTCACCCCTCCACTTT.

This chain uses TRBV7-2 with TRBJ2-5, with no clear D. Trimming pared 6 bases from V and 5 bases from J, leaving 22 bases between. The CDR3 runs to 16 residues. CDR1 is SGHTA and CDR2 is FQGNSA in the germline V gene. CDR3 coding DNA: TGTGCCAGCAGACTTGGTTCAGCTAGGGATGGTGAGACCCAGTACTTC. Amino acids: CASRLGSARDGETQYF.

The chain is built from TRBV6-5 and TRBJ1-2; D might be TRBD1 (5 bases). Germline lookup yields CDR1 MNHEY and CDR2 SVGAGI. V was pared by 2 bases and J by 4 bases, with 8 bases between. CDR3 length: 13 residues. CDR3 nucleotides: TGTGCCAGCAGTTACGGGGGGAGCTATGGCTACACCTTC. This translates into CASSYGGSYGYTF.

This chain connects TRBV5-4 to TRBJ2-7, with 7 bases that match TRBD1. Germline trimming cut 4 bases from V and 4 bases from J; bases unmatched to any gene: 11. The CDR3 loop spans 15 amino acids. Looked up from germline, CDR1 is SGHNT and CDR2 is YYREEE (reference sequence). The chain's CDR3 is CASSRSGTESYEQYF. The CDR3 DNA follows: TGTGCCAGCAGCAGATCCGGGACAGAGAGTTACGAGCAGTACTTC. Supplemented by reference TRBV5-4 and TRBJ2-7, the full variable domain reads ETGVTQSPTHLIKTRGQQVTLRCSSQSGHNTVSWYQQALGQGPQFIFQYYREEENGRGNFPPRFSGLQFPNYSSELNVNALELDDSALYLCASSRSGTESYEQYFGPGTRLTVT.

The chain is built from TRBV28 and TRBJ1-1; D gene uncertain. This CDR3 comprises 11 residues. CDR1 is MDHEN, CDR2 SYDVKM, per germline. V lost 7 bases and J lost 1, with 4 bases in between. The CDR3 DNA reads TGTGCCAGCACCGAGAACACTGAAGCTTTCTTT. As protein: CASTENTEAFF.

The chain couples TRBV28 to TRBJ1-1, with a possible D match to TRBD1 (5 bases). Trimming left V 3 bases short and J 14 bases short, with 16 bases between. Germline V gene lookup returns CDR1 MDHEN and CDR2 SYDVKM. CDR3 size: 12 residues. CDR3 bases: TGTGCCAGCAGTTTCAGGACACCCCCCGGCTTCTTT. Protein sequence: CASSFRTPPGFF.

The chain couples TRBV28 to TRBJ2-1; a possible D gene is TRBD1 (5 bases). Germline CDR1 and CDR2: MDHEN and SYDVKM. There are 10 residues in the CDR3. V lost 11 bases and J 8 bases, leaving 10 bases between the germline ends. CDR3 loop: CAAPRDEQFF. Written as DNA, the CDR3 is TGTGCCGCCCCCAGGGATGAGCAGTTCTTC.

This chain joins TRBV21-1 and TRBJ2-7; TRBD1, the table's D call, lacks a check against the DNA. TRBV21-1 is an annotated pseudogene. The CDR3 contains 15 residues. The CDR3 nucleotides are TGTGCCAGCCGCTCCTCGGGACAGGGCGGAGGCGAGCAGTACTTC. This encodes CASRSSGQGGGEQYF.

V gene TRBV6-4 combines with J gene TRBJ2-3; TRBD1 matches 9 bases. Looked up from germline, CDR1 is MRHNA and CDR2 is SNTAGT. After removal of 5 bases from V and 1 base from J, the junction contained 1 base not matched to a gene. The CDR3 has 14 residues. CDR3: CASSRTGGTDTQYF. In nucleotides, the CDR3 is TGTGCCAGCAGTAGGACAGGGGGCACAGATACGCAGTATTTT.

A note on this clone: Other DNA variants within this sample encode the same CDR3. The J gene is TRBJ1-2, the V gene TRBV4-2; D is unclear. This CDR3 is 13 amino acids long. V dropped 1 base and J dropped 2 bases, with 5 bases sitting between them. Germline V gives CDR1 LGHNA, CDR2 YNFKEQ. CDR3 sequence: CASSQGQNYGYTF. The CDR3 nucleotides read TGTGCCAGCAGCCAAGGCCAGAACTATGGCTACACCTTC.

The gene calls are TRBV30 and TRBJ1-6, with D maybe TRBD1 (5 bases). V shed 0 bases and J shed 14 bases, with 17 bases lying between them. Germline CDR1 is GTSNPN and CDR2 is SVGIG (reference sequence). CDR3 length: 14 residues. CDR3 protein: CAWSVGQRGGTLHF. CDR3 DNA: TGTGCCTGGAGTGTAGGCCAGAGGGGTGGGACCCTCCACTTT.

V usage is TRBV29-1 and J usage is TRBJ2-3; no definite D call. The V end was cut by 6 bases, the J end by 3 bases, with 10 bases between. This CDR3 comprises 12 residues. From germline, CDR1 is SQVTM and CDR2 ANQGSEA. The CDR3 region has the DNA TGCAGCGTCCGAATCCAAACAGATACGCAGTATTTT. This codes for CSVRIQTDTQYF.

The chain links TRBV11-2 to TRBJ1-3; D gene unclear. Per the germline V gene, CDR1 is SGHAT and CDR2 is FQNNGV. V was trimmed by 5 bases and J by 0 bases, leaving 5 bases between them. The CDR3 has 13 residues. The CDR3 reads CASSPNSGNTIYF. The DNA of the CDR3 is TGTGCCAGCAGCCCCAACTCTGGAAACACCATATATTTT. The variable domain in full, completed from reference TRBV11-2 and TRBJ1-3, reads EAGVAQSPRYKIIEKRQSVAFWCNPISGHATLYWYQQILGQGPKLLIQFQNNGVVDDSQLPKDRFSAERLKGVDSTLKIQPAKLEDSAVYLCASSPNSGNTIYFGEGSWLTVV.

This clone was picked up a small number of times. The CDR3 region has the DNA TGTGCCAGCTCACTCGACAGGGGGACCTACGAGCAGTACTTC. This codes for CASSLDRGTYEQYF. The chain is built from TRBV18 and TRBJ2-7, with TRBD1 matching 9 bases. This CDR3 region has 14 residues. V was clipped by 4 bases and J by 2 bases; unmatched bases: 3. Germline V gene sequence: CDR1 KGHSH, CDR2 LQKENI. Full variable domain (outside the CDR3, taken from reference TRBV18 and TRBJ2-7): NAGVMQNPRHLVRRRGQEARLRCSPMKGHSHVYWYRQLPEEGLKFMVYLQKENIIDESGMPKERFSAEFPKEGPSILRIQQVVRGDSAAYFCASSLDRGTYEQYFGPGTRLTVT.

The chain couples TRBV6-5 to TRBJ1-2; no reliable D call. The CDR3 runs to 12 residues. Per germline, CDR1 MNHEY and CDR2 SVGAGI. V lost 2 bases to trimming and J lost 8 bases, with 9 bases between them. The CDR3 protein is CASSYRGVGYTF. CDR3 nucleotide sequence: TGTGCCAGCAGTTACCGTGGCGTCGGCTACACCTTC.

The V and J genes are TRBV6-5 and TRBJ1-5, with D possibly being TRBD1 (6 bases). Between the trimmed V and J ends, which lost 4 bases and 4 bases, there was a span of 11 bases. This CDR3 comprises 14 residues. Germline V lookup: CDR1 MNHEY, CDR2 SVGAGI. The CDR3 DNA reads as TGTGCCAGCAGTTTCGACAGGCTAAATCAGCCCCAGCATTTT. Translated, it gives CASSFDRLNQPQHF.

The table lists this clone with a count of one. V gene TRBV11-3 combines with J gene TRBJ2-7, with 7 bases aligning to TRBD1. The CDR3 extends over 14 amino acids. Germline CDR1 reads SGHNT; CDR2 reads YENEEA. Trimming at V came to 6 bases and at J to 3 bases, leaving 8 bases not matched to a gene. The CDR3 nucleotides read TGTGCCAGCAGATCTACAGGGGCGGGCTACGAGCAGTACTTC. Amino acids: CASRSTGAGYEQYF.

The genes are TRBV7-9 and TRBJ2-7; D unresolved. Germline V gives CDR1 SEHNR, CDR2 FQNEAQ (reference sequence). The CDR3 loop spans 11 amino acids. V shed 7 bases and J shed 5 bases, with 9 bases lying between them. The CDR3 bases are TGTGCCAGCACCGTTAGGGACGAGCAGTACTTC. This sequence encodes CASTVRDEQYF.

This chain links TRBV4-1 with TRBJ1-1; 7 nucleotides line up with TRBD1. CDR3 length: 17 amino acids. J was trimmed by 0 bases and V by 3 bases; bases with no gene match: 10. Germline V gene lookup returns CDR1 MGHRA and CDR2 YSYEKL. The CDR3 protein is CASSQARGLPVNTEAFF. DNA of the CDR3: TGCGCCAGCAGCCAGGCTAGGGGGCTCCCTGTGAACACTGAAGCTTTCTTT.

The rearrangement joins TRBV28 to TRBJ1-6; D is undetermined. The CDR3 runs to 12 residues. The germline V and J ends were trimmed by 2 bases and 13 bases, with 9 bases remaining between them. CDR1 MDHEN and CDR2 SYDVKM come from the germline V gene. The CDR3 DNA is TGTGCCAGCAGTTTACCGTTGGAGCCCCTCCACTTT. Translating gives CASSLPLEPLHF.

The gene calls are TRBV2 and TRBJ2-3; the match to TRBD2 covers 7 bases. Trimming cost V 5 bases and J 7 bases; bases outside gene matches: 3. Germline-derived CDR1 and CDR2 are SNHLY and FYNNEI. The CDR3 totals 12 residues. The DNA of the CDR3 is TGTGCCAGCAGTCGGGAGGTGAATACGCAGTATTTT. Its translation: CASSREVNTQYF.

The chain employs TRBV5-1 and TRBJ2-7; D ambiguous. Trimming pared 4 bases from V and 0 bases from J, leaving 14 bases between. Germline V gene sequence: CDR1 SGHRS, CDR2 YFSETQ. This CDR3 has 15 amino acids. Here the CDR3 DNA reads TGCGCCAGCAGCCCTGACACATCCTCCTCCTACGAGCAGTACTTC. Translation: CASSPDTSSSYEQYF. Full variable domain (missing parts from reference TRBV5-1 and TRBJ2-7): KAGVTQTPRYLIKTRGQQVTLSCSPISGHRSVSWYQQTPGQGLQFLFEYFSETQRNKGNFPGRFSGRQFSNSRSEMNVSTLELGDSALYLCASSPDTSSSYEQYFGPGTRLTVT.

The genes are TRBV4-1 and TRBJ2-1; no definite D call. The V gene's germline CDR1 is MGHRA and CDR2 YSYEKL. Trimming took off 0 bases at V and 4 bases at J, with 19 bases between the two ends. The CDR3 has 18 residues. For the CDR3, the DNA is TGCGCCAGCAGCCAAGATCGTATCGGGTGGCAGCATTACAATGAGCAGTTCTTC. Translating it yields CASSQDRIGWQHYNEQFF.

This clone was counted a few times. The CDR3 is CASMNGFGYGYTF. Written as DNA, the CDR3 is TGTGCCAGCATGAACGGTTTCGGCTATGGCTACACCTTC. This chain links TRBV19 with TRBJ1-2, with D hard to call. The CDR3 length is 13 residues. Germline V gene data show CDR1 as LNHDA and CDR2 as SQIVND (reference sequence). Trimming cost V 9 bases and J 4 bases, with 15 bases left between them.

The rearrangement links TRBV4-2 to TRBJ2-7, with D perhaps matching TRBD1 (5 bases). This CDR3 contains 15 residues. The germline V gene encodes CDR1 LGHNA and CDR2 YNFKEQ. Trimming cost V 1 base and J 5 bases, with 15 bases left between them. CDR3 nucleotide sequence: TGTGCCAGCAGCCAAGCGACACTGACAGTCGACGAGCAGTACTTC. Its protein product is CASSQATLTVDEQYF.